The entry that follows covers one T cell receptor beta chain sequence. This sample was taken from a study of blood T cell repertoires in COVID-19. Between the trimmed V and J ends, which lost 4 bases and 7 bases, there was a span of 14 bases. This CDR3 contains 13 residues. Germline V lookup: CDR1 SGHDT, CDR2 YYEEEE. In the study's own analysis: The assay estimated nucleated cells by amplifying reference gene primers. Sequenced by immunoSEQ multiplex PCR; TCRdb stores in-frame clones only, minus some. V and J calls and clone size are those listed in that table; D and trimming were worked out from the DNA. The table has around 130,000 clones, around four fifths seen once.

The J gene is TRBJ1-1, the V gene TRBV5-6; D not certain. Sequenced: PBMCs or T cells enriched from blood (not recorded which). The source is a man between 40 and 49 years old with acute COVID-19. As DNA, the CDR3 is TGTGCCAGCAGCCCTGGGCCCCGCATTGAAGCTTTCTTT. Amino acid sequence: CASSPGPRIEAFF. Combining the CDR3 with reference TRBV5-6 and TRBJ1-1 gives the whole variable domain DAGVTQSPTHLIKTRGQQVTLRCSPKSGHDTVSWYQQALGQGPQFIFQYYEEEERQRGNFPDRFSGHQFPNYSSELNVNALLLGDSALYLCASSPGPRIEAFFGQGTRLTVV.